The present T cell receptor (beta chain) was sequenced within a study of CD8 T cells in Susac syndrome. An amount of RNA that ranged from about 0.45 to 1 ug was reverse transcribed with random hexamers. Via MiXCR, TCRdb re-called the immunoSEQ multiplex PCR reads, giving one row per CDR3 protein. The repertoire holds 50,000 to 60,000 distinct CDR3 sequences, with around nine tenths as singletons. With regard to this clonotype: This likely comes from a read error, as the CDR3 has no conserved phenylalanine or tryptophan at its end.

Trimming took off 2 bases at V and 3 bases at J, with 12 bases between the two ends. CDR3 length: 14 residues. Germline V gene sequence: CDR1 SGHRS, CDR2 YFSETQ. V is TRBV5-1 and J is TRBJ2-7; D may be TRBD1 or TRBD2 (5 bases each). The sequence was collected from a human donor in good health. The material sequenced was CD8+ T cells from PBMCs. The CDR3 is CASSFGASIYEQYL. The CDR3 DNA reads TGCGCCAGCAGCTTCGGGGCTAGTATCTACGAGCAGTACCTC.